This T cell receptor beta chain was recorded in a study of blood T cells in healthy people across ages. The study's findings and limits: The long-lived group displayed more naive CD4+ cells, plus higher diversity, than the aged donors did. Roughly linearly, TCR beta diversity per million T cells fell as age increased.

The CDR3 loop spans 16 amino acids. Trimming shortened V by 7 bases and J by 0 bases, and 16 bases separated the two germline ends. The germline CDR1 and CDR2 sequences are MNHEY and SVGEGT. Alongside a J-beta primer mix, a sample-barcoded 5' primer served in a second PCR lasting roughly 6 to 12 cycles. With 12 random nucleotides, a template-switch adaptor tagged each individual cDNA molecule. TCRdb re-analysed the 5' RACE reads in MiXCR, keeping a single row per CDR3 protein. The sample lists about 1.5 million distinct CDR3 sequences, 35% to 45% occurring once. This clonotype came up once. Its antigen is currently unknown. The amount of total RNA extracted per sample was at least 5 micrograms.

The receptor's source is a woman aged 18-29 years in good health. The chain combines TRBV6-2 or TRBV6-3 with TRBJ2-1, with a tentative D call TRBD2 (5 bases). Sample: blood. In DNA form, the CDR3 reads TGTGCCAGCATCAAAGCCCGAGGGAGCTCCTACAATGAGCAGTTCTTC. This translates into CASIKARGSSYNEQFF.